This passage covers 3 T cell receptor beta chains from one sample sequenced in a study of early T cells in non-severe SARS-CoV-2 infection. TCRdb re-called the 5' RACE reads with MiXCR, one entry per CDR3 protein. The table has more than 55,000 distinct CDR3 sequences, approximately 13% seen once. The sequenced sample consisted of whole blood. The source of these receptors is an adult who was a healthcare worker with PCR-confirmed SARS-CoV-2 infection or an uninfected control (not recorded which).

This clonotype was seen a handful of times. The chain recombines TRBV11-2 with TRBJ2-1; 9 bases agree with TRBD2. This CDR3 has 16 residues. Germline V gene data show CDR1 as SGHAT and CDR2 as FQNNGV. After removal of 4 bases from V and 4 bases from J, the junction contained 8 bases not matched to a gene. The CDR3 DNA reads as TGTGCCAGCAGCTCTTATTCGGGACTAGCATACAATGAGCAGTTCTTC. It codes for CASSSYSGLAYNEQFF.

The chain recombines TRBV29-1 with TRBJ2-7, with 9 bases that match TRBD2. The germline CDR1 and CDR2 sequences are SQVTM and ANQGSEA. The CDR3 spans 13 residues. J was trimmed by 2 bases and V by 3 bases; bases with no gene match: 2. CDR3 amino acids: CSVDASGAYEQYF. CDR3 DNA sequence: TGCAGCGTTGATGCTAGCGGGGCCTACGAGCAGTACTTC.

In this sample, this clonotype turned up many times. V and J are TRBV19 and TRBJ2-2, with D unresolved. V shed 3 bases and J shed 4 bases, with 9 bases lying between them. Germline V CDR1 and CDR2: LNHDA, SQIVND (reference sequence). CDR3 length equals 14 residues. Here the CDR3 reads CASSIGLPTGELFF. The CDR3 region has the DNA TGTGCCAGTAGTATTGGTCTTCCCACCGGGGAGCTGTTTTTT.